Listed below are T cell receptor beta chains from one sample, sequenced in a study of control samples from healthy donors and cancer patients. Measured with immunoSEQ multiplex PCR; TCRdb has only the in-frame clones, and not every one. The sample lists about 92,000 clones, approximately 78% occurring once. Sequencing was performed on blood. The receptors here all came from a woman aged 60-75 years in good health. CDR3s include the opening cysteine and the closing phenylalanine or tryptophan. A D gene is named only where the DNA matches it firmly. Clone size is stated in some rows and not others, as once, few, many or a class when expanded.

V,J,size,D,DNA,CDR3
TRBV10-3,TRBJ1-1,.,TRBD1,TGTGCCATCAGGCCGGGACAGCTTTCCACTGAAGCTTTCTTT,CAIRPGQLSTEAFF
TRBV5-3,TRBJ2-2,.,.,TGTGCCAGAAGCGGGTGGTGGCTGCCAGCGCTCCCCGGGGAGCTGTTTTTT,CARSGWWLPALPGELFF
TRBV6-5,TRBJ2-7,.,TRBD1,TGTGCCAGCAGTTACTCGGGCAGGGGGCAGCGAGAGCAGTACTTC,CASSYSGRGQREQYF
TRBV7-2,TRBJ1-2,.,TRBD1,TGTGCCAGCAGCTTAGCCGGACAGGTGAACTATGGCTACACCTTC,CASSLAGQVNYGYTF
TRBV27,TRBJ2-2,.,TRBD2,TGTGCCAGCAGTTTACTAGCGGGGGGGCTAGGCACCGGGGAGCTGTTTTTT,CASSLLAGGLGTGELFF
TRBV5-6,TRBJ2-7,.,TRBD2,TGTGCCAGCAGCCGGGGACTAGCGGGCGGCGAGCAGTACTTC,CASSRGLAGGEQYF
TRBV6-5,TRBJ2-5,.,.,TGTGCCAGCACCGGGGGCTGGGGAGAGACCCAGTACTTC,CASTGGWGETQYF
TRBV27,TRBJ2-6,.,TRBD1,TGTGCCAGCAGTTGGACAGGGGGGGTCTCTGGGGCCAACGTCCTGACTTTC,CASSWTGGVSGANVLTF
TRBV18,TRBJ2-3,few,TRBD1,TGTGCCAGCTCACGCGAACAGGGGGTATCGCGGGGAGCTACGCAGTATTTT,CASSREQGVSRGATQYF
TRBV6-6,TRBJ1-1,.,.,TGTGCCAGCAGTTACAGGGAAGGAGATACTGAAGCTTTCTTT,CASSYREGDTEAFF
TRBV3-1/TRBV3-2,TRBJ2-7,.,.,TGTGCCAGCAGTCGCGGGCGGGTACCCTACGAGCAGTACTTC,CASSRGRVPYEQYF
TRBV11-2,TRBJ2-5,.,.,TGTGCCAGCAGCTTACGGCGGGCAAGTAAAGAGACCCAGTACTTC,CASSLRRASKETQYF
TRBV10-3,TRBJ2-3,.,.,TGTGCCATCAGTGACAGGGGCGATACGCAGTATTTT,CAISDRGDTQYF
TRBV6-1,TRBJ2-7,.,TRBD1,TGTGCCAGCAGTGATTGGGGACAGGGGAATGGCGAGCAGTACTTC,CASSDWGQGNGEQYF
TRBV12-3/TRBV12-4,TRBJ1-5,.,.,TGTGCCAGCAGCCCCGGGGGCAATCAGCCCCAGCATTTT,CASSPGGNQPQHF
TRBV28,TRBJ2-2,.,.,TGTGCCAGCAGACCCGGACACACCGGGGAGCTGTTTTTT,CASRPGHTGELFF
TRBV6-5,TRBJ1-5,.,.,TGTGCCAGCCGGGGACCGATTGACAATCAGCCCCAGCATTTT,CASRGPIDNQPQHF
TRBV28,TRBJ1-2,.,TRBD1,TGTGCCAGCATCCTGGGACAGGGTATTCGGGGCGATGGCTACACCTTC,CASILGQGIRGDGYTF
TRBV27,TRBJ1-4,.,.,TGTGCCAGCAGTTTATCGGGTACAGGGCGAGCTGAAAAACTGTTTTTT,CASSLSGTGRAEKLFF
TRBV5-1,TRBJ1-1,few,.,TGCGCCAGCAGCTTGCTGGGGAACACTGAAGCTTTCTTT,CASSLLGNTEAFF
TRBV19,TRBJ1-2,.,.,TGTGCCAGTAGTCTCACGGGACACGACTATGGCTACACCTTC,CASSLTGHDYGYTF
TRBV7-9,TRBJ1-2,once,.,TGTGCCAGCAGCTTAGAGTCCGTCTACGGCTACACCTTC,CASSLESVYGYTF
TRBV7-9,TRBJ2-6,.,.,TGTGCCAGCAGCCCCCCCTCTGGGGCCAACGTCCTGACTTTC,CASSPPSGANVLTF
TRBV3-1/TRBV3-2,TRBJ2-5,.,TRBD2,TGTGCCAGCAGCCAAGCGGGACTACTCCAAGAGACCCAGTACTTC,CASSQAGLLQETQYF
TRBV2,TRBJ2-3,.,TRBD1,TGTGCCAGCACCAAGAGGGGGCTGGGTACAGATACGCAGTATTTT,CASTKRGLGTDTQYF
TRBV6-2/TRBV6-3,TRBJ1-1,.,.,TGTGCCAGCAGCCCATCGGCGGCCCACGGGGCTTTCTTT,CASSPSAAHGAFF
TRBV6-5,TRBJ2-1,.,TRBD1,TGTGCCAGCAGTTCCCCGGGACAGAGCTACAATGAGCAGTTCTTC,CASSSPGQSYNEQFF
TRBV19,TRBJ1-4,.,TRBD1,TGTGCCAGTAGTACCAGGGGGCTCACTAATGAAAAACTGTTTTTT,CASSTRGLTNEKLFF
TRBV7-9,TRBJ2-7,.,.,TGTGCCAGCAGTTCGGTTTATGAGCAGTACTTC,CASSSVYEQYF
TRBV6-5,TRBJ1-5,.,.,TGTGCCAGCAGGTTCATTAATCAGCCCCAGCATTTT,CASRFINQPQHF
TRBV6-5,TRBJ2-7,.,.,TGTGCCAGCATCCTGACTAGGGGGTCCTACGAGCAGTACTTC,CASILTRGSYEQYF
TRBV3-1/TRBV3-2,TRBJ1-6,.,.,TGTGCCAGCAGCCAAGTGACGGCCTCCGGACGGTTCTATAATTCACCCCTCCACTTT,CASSQVTASGRFYNSPLHF
TRBV3-1/TRBV3-2,TRBJ2-7,.,.,TGTGCCAGCAGCCAAGACGGCAGGTCCTCCTACGAGCAGTACTTC,CASSQDGRSSYEQYF
TRBV15,TRBJ1-2,few,.,TGTGCCACCAGCGCCCAGGGAAGGGGTGGCTACACCTTC,CATSAQGRGGYTF
TRBV9,TRBJ1-2,.,.,TGTGCCAGCAGCGTAGGGCCCGTTGGAGGCTACACCTTC,CASSVGPVGGYTF
TRBV12-5,TRBJ1-5,.,.,TGTGCTAGTGGTTTGGTAAATATGGCTCAGCCCCAGCATTTT,CASGLVNMAQPQHF
TRBV18,TRBJ2-7,.,.,TGTGCCAGCTCACCGGGTCGGCAAAACTACGAGCAGTACTTC,CASSPGRQNYEQYF
TRBV21-1,TRBJ2-7,.,.,TGTGCCAGCAGCAAAAGGGATTCGGTATTTAAGACCTACGAGCAGTACTTC,CASSKRDSVFKTYEQYF
TRBV6-5,TRBJ1-2,.,.,TGTGCCAGCAGTTACTCTCGGTTCTTCTATGGCTACACCTTC,CASSYSRFFYGYTF
TRBV6-6,TRBJ1-5,.,TRBD1,TGTGCCGTCCGGGGCCAGGGGGGAAATCAGCCCCAGCATTTT,CAVRGQGGNQPQHF